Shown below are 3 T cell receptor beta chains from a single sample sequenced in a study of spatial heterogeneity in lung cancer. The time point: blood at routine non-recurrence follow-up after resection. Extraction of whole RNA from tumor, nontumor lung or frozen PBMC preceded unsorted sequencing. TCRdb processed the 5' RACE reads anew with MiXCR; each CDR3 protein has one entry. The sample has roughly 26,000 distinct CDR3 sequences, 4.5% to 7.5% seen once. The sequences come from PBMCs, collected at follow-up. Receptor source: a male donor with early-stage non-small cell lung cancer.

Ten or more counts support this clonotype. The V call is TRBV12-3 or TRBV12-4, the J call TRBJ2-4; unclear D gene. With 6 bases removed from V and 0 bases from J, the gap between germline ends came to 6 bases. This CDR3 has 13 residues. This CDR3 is CASSLKAKNIQYF. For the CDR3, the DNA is TGTGCCAGCAGCCTCAAAGCCAAAAACATTCAGTACTTC.

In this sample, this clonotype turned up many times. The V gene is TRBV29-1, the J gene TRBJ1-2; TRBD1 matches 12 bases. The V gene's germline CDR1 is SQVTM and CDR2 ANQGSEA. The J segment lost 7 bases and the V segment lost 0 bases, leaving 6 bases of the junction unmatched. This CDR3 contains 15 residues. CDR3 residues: CSVEEGTGGAGGYTF. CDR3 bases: TGCAGCGTTGAAGAGGGGACAGGGGGCGCCGGTGGCTACACCTTC.

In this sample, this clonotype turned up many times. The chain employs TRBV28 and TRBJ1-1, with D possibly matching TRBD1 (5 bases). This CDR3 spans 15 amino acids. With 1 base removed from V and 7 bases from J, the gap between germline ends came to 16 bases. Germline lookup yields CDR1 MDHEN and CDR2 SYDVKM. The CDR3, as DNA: TGTGCCAGCAGTTTATCGGACATCCCGGGTATTGAAGCTTTCTTT. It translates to CASSLSDIPGIEAFF.